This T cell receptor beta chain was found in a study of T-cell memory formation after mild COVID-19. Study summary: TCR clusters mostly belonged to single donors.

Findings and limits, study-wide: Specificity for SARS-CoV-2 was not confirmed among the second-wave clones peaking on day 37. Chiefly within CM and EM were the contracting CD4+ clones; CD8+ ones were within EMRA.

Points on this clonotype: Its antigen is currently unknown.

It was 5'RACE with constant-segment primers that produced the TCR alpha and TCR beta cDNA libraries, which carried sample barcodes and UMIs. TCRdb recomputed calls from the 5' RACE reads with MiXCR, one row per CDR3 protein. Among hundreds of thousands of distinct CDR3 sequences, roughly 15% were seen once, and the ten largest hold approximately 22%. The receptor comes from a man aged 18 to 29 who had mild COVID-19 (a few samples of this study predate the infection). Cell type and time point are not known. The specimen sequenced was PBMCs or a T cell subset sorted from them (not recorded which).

CDR3 nucleotide sequence: TGTGCCAGCAGCCAAAGAACTGAAGCTTTCTTT. Protein sequence: CASSQRTEAFF. V is TRBV3-1 and J is TRBJ1-1; D is ambiguous. The CDR3 runs 11 residues. V gave up 2 bases and J gave up 5 bases, with 3 bases separating them. Germline CDR1 LGHDT, CDR2 YNNKEL (reference sequence).